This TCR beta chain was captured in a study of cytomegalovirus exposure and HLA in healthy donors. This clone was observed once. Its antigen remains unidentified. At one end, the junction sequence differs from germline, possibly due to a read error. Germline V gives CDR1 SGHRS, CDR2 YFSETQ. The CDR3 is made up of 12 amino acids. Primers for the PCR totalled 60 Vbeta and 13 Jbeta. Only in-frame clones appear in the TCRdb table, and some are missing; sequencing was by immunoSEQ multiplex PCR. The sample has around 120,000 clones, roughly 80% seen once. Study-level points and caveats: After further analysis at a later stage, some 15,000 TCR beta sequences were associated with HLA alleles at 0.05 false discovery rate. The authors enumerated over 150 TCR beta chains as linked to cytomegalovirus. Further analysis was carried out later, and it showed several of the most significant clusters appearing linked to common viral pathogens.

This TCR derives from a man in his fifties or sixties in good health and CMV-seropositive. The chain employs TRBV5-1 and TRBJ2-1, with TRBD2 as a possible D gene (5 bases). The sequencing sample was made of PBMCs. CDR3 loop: CASSLAHGERLF. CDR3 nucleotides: TGCGCCAGCAGCTTGGCCCATGGGGAGCGGCTCTTC.